The next 32 T cell receptor beta chains were all read from a single sample in a study of cytomegalovirus exposure and HLA in healthy donors. Primers included in the PCR were 60 Vbeta and 13 Jbeta primers. The data were produced by immunoSEQ multiplex PCR, yet TCRdb's version contains in-frame clones alone and is incomplete. This table holds some 74,000 clones, 60% to 75% found once. Sequencing used PBMCs. These receptors were obtained from a man between 40 and 49 years old in good health and CMV-seropositive.

This clone was picked up a small number of times. The chain links TRBV21-1 to TRBJ2-6; the table's D gene call, TRBD2, was not cross checked with the DNA. TRBV21-1 is listed as a pseudogene. The CDR3 sequence is 16 residues long. CDR3 nucleotides: TGTGCCAGCAGCAAAGAGAGGGTAGCTGGGGCCAACGTCCTGACTTTC. This encodes CASSKERVAGANVLTF.

This chain connects TRBV19 to TRBJ1-4; the match to TRBD1 covers 9 bases. Germline CDR1 reads LNHDA; CDR2 reads SQIVND (reference sequence). Germline trimming cut 5 bases from V and 4 bases from J; bases unmatched to any gene: 5. The CDR3 totals 15 residues. In DNA, the CDR3 is TGTGCCAGTAGTGCCGGACAGGGGCGTAATGAAAAACTGTTTTTT. Its translation: CASSAGQGRNEKLFF.

The V gene is TRBV7-8, the J gene TRBJ1-1; D is unclear. This CDR3 region has 15 residues. V gave up 7 bases and J gave up 3 bases, with 18 bases separating them. In germline, CDR1 is SGHVS, CDR2 FQNEAQ. The CDR3 region has the DNA TGTGCCAGCACCCCCGCGGGGATTAGGGACACTGAAGCTTTCTTT. It specifies CASTPAGIRDTEAFF.

The chain uses TRBV7-9 and TRBJ1-2, with D possibly matching TRBD1 (5 bases). V was cut by 5 bases and J by 5 bases, with 15 bases left in between. The CDR3 is made up of 14 amino acids. The germline V gene has CDR1 SEHNR and CDR2 FQNEAQ (reference sequence). The CDR3 coding sequence is TGTGCCAGCAGCCTCTCGGGGGTTGGGTATGGCTACACCTTC. Translation gives CASSLSGVGYGYTF. The complete variable domain, with remaining parts taken from reference TRBV7-9 and TRBJ1-2, reads DTGVSQNPRHKITKRGQNVTFRCDPISEHNRLYWYRQTLGQGPEFLTYFQNEAQLEKSRLLSDRFSAERPKGSFSTLEIQRTEQGDSAMYLCASSLSGVGYGYTFGSGTRLTVV.

V usage is TRBV28 and J usage is TRBJ1-5; D ambiguous. The germline CDR1 and CDR2 sequences are MDHEN and SYDVKM. The CDR3 contains 12 residues. Trimming took off 3 bases at V and 4 bases at J, with 4 bases between the two ends. CDR3 amino acids: CASSLQNQPQHF. The CDR3 DNA sequence: TGTGCCAGCAGTTTGCAGAATCAGCCCCAGCATTTT.

V gene TRBV14 combines with J gene TRBJ2-5; 14 nucleotides align to TRBD2. Germline-derived CDR1 and CDR2 are SGHDN and FVKESK. The V segment lost 5 bases and the J segment 5 bases; nucleotides outside the gene matches: 4. The CDR3 loop spans 15 amino acids. Here the CDR3 reads CASSWGLAGAETQYF. The DNA of the CDR3 is TGTGCCAGCAGCTGGGGACTAGCGGGGGCGGAGACCCAGTACTTC.

The J gene is TRBJ2-1, the V gene TRBV7-2, with D perhaps matching TRBD1 (5 bases). V was pared by 7 bases and J by 6 bases, with 10 bases between. CDR1 is SGHTA, CDR2 FQGNSA, per germline. This CDR3 region has 12 residues. In DNA, the CDR3 is TGTGCCAGCACCCTTACAGGCAATGAGCAGTTCTTC. It yields the protein CASTLTGNEQFF.

The chain has TRBV27 and TRBJ1-2, with D uncertain. Trimming left V 6 bases short and J 8 bases short, with 13 bases between. Germline lookup yields CDR1 MNHEY and CDR2 SMNVEV (reference sequence). The length of the CDR3 is 12 residues. The CDR3 loop reads CASRGGLNGYTF. The CDR3 DNA sequence: TGTGCCAGCAGAGGAGGGTTAAACGGCTACACCTTC.

This clone has a single count. The chain has TRBV28 and TRBJ1-1; D not certain. The CDR3 sequence is 13 residues long. With 3 bases removed from V and 1 base from J, the gap between germline ends came to 6 bases. Germline assignment: CDR1 MDHEN and CDR2 SYDVKM. In nucleotides, the CDR3 is TGTGCCAGCAGTTTTATACAGAACACTGAAGCTTTCTTT. It encodes CASSFIQNTEAFF. Together with reference TRBV28 and TRBJ1-1, the CDR3 gives the full variable domain: DVKVTQSSRYLVKRTGEKVFLECVQDMDHENMFWYRQDPGLGLRLIYFSYDVKMKEKGDIPEGYSVSREKKERFSLILESASTNQTSMYLCASSFIQNTEAFFGQGTRLTVV.

This chain joins TRBV6-1 and TRBJ2-2, with 9 positions matching TRBD1. CDR1 MNHNS and CDR2 SASEGT come from the germline V gene. Trimming at V came to 8 bases and at J to 3 bases, leaving 4 bases not matched to a gene. The CDR3 runs 14 residues. The CDR3 sequence: CASGRDRDTGELFF. The CDR3 region has the DNA TGTGCCAGCGGCCGGGACAGGGACACCGGGGAGCTGTTTTTT.

In its sample, this clone was seen a few times. The chain couples TRBV5-6 to TRBJ2-5; no reliable D call. Trimming pared 3 bases from V and 1 base from J, leaving 13 bases between. This CDR3 has 15 amino acids. Germline values: CDR1 SGHDT, CDR2 YYEEEE. CDR3 sequence: CASSWSVSAQETQYF. The CDR3 DNA reads TGTGCCAGCAGCTGGTCGGTTTCCGCCCAAGAGACCCAGTACTTC.

The rearrangement uses TRBV7-3 and TRBJ2-2, with D unclear. The V end was cut by 5 bases, the J end by 3 bases, with 7 bases between. This CDR3 has 13 residues. Germline CDR1 is SGHTA and CDR2 is FQGTGA. In DNA, the CDR3 is TGTGCCAGCAGCGACAAGTACACCGGGGAGCTGTTTTTT. Encoded protein: CASSDKYTGELFF.

The chain uses TRBV25-1 and TRBJ2-7; 9 nucleotides align to TRBD1. Germline lookup yields CDR1 MGHDK and CDR2 SYGVNS. The CDR3 length is 15 residues. V gave up 3 bases and J gave up 1 base; unmatched junction bases: 4. CDR3 coding DNA: TGTGCCAGCAGTGACACCGGGACAGGGTCCTACGAGCAGTACTTC. Its translation: CASSDTGTGSYEQYF.

This chain uses TRBV28 with TRBJ2-5; no firm D call. In germline, CDR1 is MDHEN, CDR2 SYDVKM. The CDR3 totals 14 residues. Trimming left V 4 bases short and J 4 bases short, with 13 bases between. The chain's CDR3 is CASSSRVPGETQYF. For the CDR3, the DNA is TGTGCCAGCAGTTCCCGGGTCCCCGGAGAGACCCAGTACTTC.

This chain joins TRBV18 and TRBJ1-1; D is possibly TRBD1 (5 bases). The V end lost 6 bases, the J end lost 1 base, and 9 bases lay between the germline ends. This CDR3 is 13 amino acids long. The V gene's germline CDR1 is KGHSH and CDR2 LQKENI. The chain's CDR3 is CASSPGENTEAFF. Written as DNA, the CDR3 is TGTGCCAGCTCCCCGGGGGAGAACACTGAAGCTTTCTTT.

V and J are TRBV28 and TRBJ1-5; tentative D call: TRBD1 (5 bases). The V and J ends lost 6 bases and 4 bases respectively, with 16 bases between them. Germline V gives CDR1 MDHEN, CDR2 SYDVKM. The CDR3 covers 15 residues. This CDR3 is CASRPKGILNQPQHF. The CDR3 DNA reads as TGTGCCAGCAGACCTAAGGGGATCCTTAATCAGCCCCAGCATTTT.

This chain links TRBV11-2 with TRBJ1-1; perhaps TRBD1 as D (6 bases). This CDR3 region has 18 residues. Between the trimmed V and J ends, which lost 4 bases and 0 bases, there was a span of 21 bases. Germline V gene data show CDR1 as SGHAT and CDR2 as FQNNGV. This CDR3 reads CASSSRDWGGFMNTEAFF. The CDR3 nucleotides are TGTGCCAGCAGCTCCCGAGATTGGGGGGGCTTCATGAACACTGAAGCTTTCTTT.

The chain couples TRBV4-2 to TRBJ1-2; a possible D gene is TRBD1 (6 bases). V dropped 0 bases and J dropped 4 bases, with 9 bases sitting between them. Germline CDR1 reads LGHNA; CDR2 reads YNFKEQ. The CDR3 is made up of 14 amino acids. CDR3 in DNA: TGTGCCAGCAGCCAAGATCCGGACAGCTATGGCTACACCTTC. It codes for CASSQDPDSYGYTF.

There are a few counts of this clone. This sequence joins TRBV6-6 and TRBJ1-2; 7 nucleotides agree with TRBD1. The trim removed 7 bases at V and 8 bases at J, leaving 13 bases unmatched. Per the germline V gene, CDR1 is MNHNY and CDR2 is SVGAGI (reference sequence). CDR3 length: 14 residues. CDR3 sequence: CASTDLGQTNGYTF. CDR3 in DNA: TGTGCCAGCACTGACCTGGGACAGACCAACGGCTACACCTTC.

This chain joins TRBV4-1 and TRBJ1-2; D is unclear. V was clipped by 4 bases and J by 0 bases, with 9 bases between them. The germline CDR1 and CDR2 sequences are MGHRA and YSYEKL. This CDR3 has 14 amino acids. CDR3 in amino acids: CASSPGETNYGYTF. DNA of the CDR3: TGCGCCAGCAGCCCTGGAGAGACTAACTATGGCTACACCTTC.

This clone came up a few times. The V call is TRBV6-5, the J call TRBJ2-1, with D perhaps matching TRBD2 (6 bases). This CDR3 spans 16 amino acids. V lost 4 bases and J 0 bases, leaving 13 bases between the germline ends. From germline, CDR1 is MNHEY and CDR2 SVGAGI. In DNA, the CDR3 is TGTGCCAGCAGTTCCGAGGCGGGGAACTCCTACAATGAGCAGTTCTTC. It specifies CASSSEAGNSYNEQFF.

V gene TRBV11-2 combines with J gene TRBJ2-7; tentatively, D is TRBD1 (8 bases). The V and J ends lost 5 bases and 4 bases respectively, with 21 bases between them. The CDR3 runs 16 residues. Germline assignment: CDR1 SGHAT and CDR2 FQNNGV. The CDR3 here is CASSPVRGDRLYEQYF. CDR3 nucleotides: TGTGCCAGCAGCCCAGTCCGGGGGGACAGGCTTTACGAGCAGTACTTC.

About this clone: Other DNA sequences of this sample code for an identical CDR3. The chain joins TRBV7-2 to TRBJ1-5; D is unclear. This CDR3 is built from 13 residues. The V and J ends lost 1 base and 4 bases respectively, with 5 bases between them. From germline, CDR1 is SGHTA and CDR2 FQGNSA. The CDR3, as DNA: TGTGCCAGCAGCTTAGGTCCGAATCAGCCCCAGCATTTT. Its protein product is CASSLGPNQPQHF.

This sequence joins TRBV5-4 and TRBJ2-3, with a weak D call TRBD2 (6 bases). Trimming stripped 2 bases from V and 4 bases from J, with 14 bases between. Germline V gene lookup returns CDR1 SGHNT and CDR2 YYREEE (reference sequence). The CDR3 runs to 15 residues. CDR3 amino acids: CASSLGPAGADTQYF. In DNA, the CDR3 is TGTGCCAGCAGCTTAGGCCCAGCGGGCGCAGATACGCAGTATTTT.

This clone was observed a few times. CDR3 coding DNA: TGTGCCAGTAGTTCTCGGACAGGGACGTACGAGCAGTACTTC. Translated, it gives CASSSRTGTYEQYF. The chain joins TRBV19 to TRBJ2-7; 8 bases align to TRBD1. CDR1 LNHDA and CDR2 SQIVND come from the germline V gene (reference sequence). With 5 bases clipped from V and 4 bases from J, the junction kept 7 bases outside the gene matches. The length of the CDR3 is 14 residues.

This clone has more than one count but fewer than ten. J is TRBJ2-5 and V is TRBV29-1; 9 bases fit TRBD2. The CDR3 contains 13 residues. With 6 bases clipped from V and 2 bases from J, the junction kept 4 bases outside the gene matches. The germline CDR1 and CDR2 sequences are SQVTM and ANQGSEA. The CDR3 region has the DNA TGCAGCGTCCCGGGACTAGCTCAAGAGACCCAGTACTTC. Protein sequence: CSVPGLAQETQYF.

This clone was found once. The chain has TRBV19 and TRBJ1-6, with D tentatively TRBD1 (6 bases). The CDR3 has 15 residues. V lost 3 bases to trimming and J lost 5 bases, with 11 bases between them. The germline V gene has CDR1 LNHDA and CDR2 SQIVND (reference sequence). The DNA for the CDR3 is TGTGCCAGTAGTATTAACAGGGACAATAATTCACCCCTCCACTTT. Protein sequence: CASSINRDNNSPLHF.

This chain links TRBV13 with TRBJ2-7; D unclear. CDR1 and CDR2 (germline): PRHDT, FYEKMQ (reference sequence). The V and J ends lost 4 bases and 6 bases respectively, with 13 bases between them. The CDR3 runs 13 residues. CDR3 in DNA: TGTGCCAGCAGCTCCGCCCTAGAGGTCGAGCAGTACTTC. This translates into CASSSALEVEQYF.

This clone was recorded only once. This sequence joins TRBV18 and TRBJ1-1, with D perhaps TRBD1 (6 bases). The germline V gene has CDR1 KGHSH and CDR2 LQKENI. The CDR3 totals 12 residues. Between the trimmed V and J ends, which lost 10 bases and 11 bases, there was a span of 20 bases. The CDR3 bases are TGTGCCACACTGGGGGCAGGGCAAATGGCTTTCTTT. Translating it yields CATLGAGQMAFF. The full variable domain, with the rest looked up from reference TRBV18 and TRBJ1-1, is NAGVMQNPRHLVRRRGQEARLRCSPMKGHSHVYWYRQLPEEGLKFMVYLQKENIIDESGMPKERFSAEFPKEGPSILRIQQVVRGDSAAYFCATLGAGQMAFFGQGTRLTVV.

The genes are TRBV5-1 and TRBJ2-5; TRBD1 agrees at 7 bases. With 2 bases clipped from V and 3 bases from J, the junction kept 4 bases outside the gene matches. Germline CDR1 SGHRS, CDR2 YFSETQ. This CDR3 has 14 residues. Written as DNA, the CDR3 is TGCGCCAGCAGCTTCCAGGGGACAGAAGAGACCCAGTACTTC. Amino acids: CASSFQGTEETQYF.

This clone was found a few times. The V and J genes are TRBV19 and TRBJ1-1; D remains unclear. CDR1 and CDR2 (germline): LNHDA, SQIVND (reference sequence). The V end was cut by 7 bases, the J end by 1 base, with 4 bases between. CDR3 length: 11 amino acids. For the CDR3, the DNA is TGTGCCAGTACCTCGAACACTGAAGCTTTCTTT. This codes for CASTSNTEAFF. The whole variable domain, filled in from reference TRBV19 and TRBJ1-1, reads DGGITQSPKYLFRKEGQNVTLSCEQNLNHDAMYWYRQDPGQGLRLIYYSQIVNDFQKGDIAEGYSVSREKKESFPLTVTSAQKNPTAFYLCASTSNTEAFFGQGTRLTVV.

The chain has TRBV5-5 and TRBJ2-1; tentative D call: TRBD1 (5 bases). The CDR3 extends over 13 amino acids. Germline V CDR1 and CDR2: SGHKS, YYEKEE (reference sequence). V lost 5 bases and J lost 8, with 14 bases in between. CDR3 nucleotides: TGTGCCAGCAGGCCTACAGGTTGGGATGAGCAGTTCTTC. Its protein is CASRPTGWDEQFF. Drawing the rest from reference TRBV5-5 and TRBJ2-1, the complete variable domain is DAGVTQSPTHLIKTRGQQVTLRCSPISGHKSVSWYQQVLGQGPQFIFQYYEKEERGRGNFPDRFSARQFPNYSSELNVNALLLGDSALYLCASRPTGWDEQFFGPGTRLTVL.